This is a list of T cell receptor beta chains from one sample in a study of blood T cells in healthy people across ages. Each CDR3 protein gets one entry after TCRdb re-called the 5' RACE reads with MiXCR. This table has fewer than 750,000 distinct CDR3 sequences, around half appearing once. Sequences were obtained from blood. Receptors were obtained from a man aged 80 or over in good health. Both conserved end residues are part of each CDR3. The order of the fields is CDR3 protein, CDR3 DNA, V gene, clone size, J gene, D gene. A D gene is named only where the DNA matches it firmly. The size of a clone is reported for some rows only, either as once, few or many, or as a class for expanded clones.

CASSLPGRYEQFF,TGTGCCAGCAGTTTGCCGGGTCGGTATGAGCAGTTCTTC,TRBV27,many,TRBJ2-1,NA
CAISESRSSGANVLTF,TGTGCCATCAGTGAGTCGAGAAGCTCTGGGGCCAACGTCCTGACTTTC,TRBV10-3,NA,TRBJ2-6,NA
CASSSRGFNTEAFF,TGTGCCAGCAGCTCCAGGGGGTTTAACACTGAAGCTTTCTTT,TRBV13,few,TRBJ1-1,TRBD1
CASMISDRAYEQYF,TGTGCCAGCATGATCTCGGACAGGGCCTACGAGCAGTACTTC,TRBV12-3/TRBV12-4,NA,TRBJ2-7,TRBD1
CASSPNLGRETQYF,TGTGCCAGCAGCCCGAACTTAGGGCGTGAGACCCAGTACTTC,TRBV7-2,NA,TRBJ2-5,NA
CAISEWSGANVLTF,TGTGCCATCAGTGAGTGGTCTGGGGCCAACGTCCTGACTTTC,TRBV10-3,few,TRBJ2-6,NA
CASSSLQGTSGRHTQYF,TGTGCCAGCAGCTCATTACAGGGAACTAGCGGGAGGCATACGCAGTATTTT,TRBV7-2,NA,TRBJ2-3,TRBD2
CASSDGGGPISTDTQYF,TGCGCCAGCAGTGATGGCGGGGGCCCTATTAGCACAGATACGCAGTATTTT,TRBV10-1,NA,TRBJ2-3,NA
CASRQGLPDTQYF,TGCGCCAGCAGGCAGGGGCTCCCAGATACGCAGTATTTT,TRBV5-1,many,TRBJ2-3,NA
CAIRERSNTGELFF,TGTGCCATCAGGGAGAGATCGAACACCGGGGAGCTGTTTTTT,TRBV10-3,once,TRBJ2-2,NA
CASSRTATGPETQYF,TGTGCCAGCAGCCGGACCGCGACAGGGCCAGAGACCCAGTACTTC,TRBV6-5,many,TRBJ2-5,TRBD1
CATHRQETQYF,TGTGCCACCCACAGACAAGAGACCCAGTACTTC,TRBV24-1,many,TRBJ2-5,NA
CASSVGTLSQETQYF,TGCGCCAGCAGCGTGGGGACCCTATCACAAGAGACCCAGTACTTC,TRBV5-1,NA,TRBJ2-5,NA
CSAQTLTSGWEETQYF,TGCAGTGCTCAAACCCTAACTAGCGGGTGGGAAGAGACCCAGTACTTC,TRBV20-1,NA,TRBJ2-5,TRBD2
CATSRDQTTDTQYF,TGTGCCACCAGCAGAGATCAGACTACCGATACGCAGTATTTT,TRBV15,few,TRBJ2-3,NA
CASSPSGERLTDTQYF,TGTGCCAGCAGTCCCTCCGGCGAGCGTCTCACAGATACGCAGTATTTT,TRBV6-5,many,TRBJ2-3,NA
CASSSGRDLFSYNEQFF,TGCGCCAGCAGCTCCGGCCGGGACCTTTTCTCCTACAATGAGCAGTTCTTC,TRBV5-1,few,TRBJ2-1,NA
CASSVEQGYGYTF,TGTGCCAGCAGCGTAGAGCAGGGCTATGGCTACACCTTC,TRBV9,few,TRBJ1-2,NA
CASSDYRGAYNEQFF,TGCGCCAGCAGCGATTACAGGGGGGCCTACAATGAGCAGTTCTTC,TRBV5-1,NA,TRBJ2-1,TRBD1
CASSSGAKETQYF,TGTGCCAGCAGCTCAGGGGCGAAAGAGACCCAGTACTTC,TRBV12-3/TRBV12-4,NA,TRBJ2-5,NA
CASSLSVGASYNEQFF,TGTGCCAGCAGCTTATCAGTCGGGGCTTCCTACAATGAGCAGTTCTTC,TRBV7-2,NA,TRBJ2-1,NA
CASSLDGPPLHF,TGTGCCAGCAGCTTGGACGGCCCACCCCTCCACTTT,TRBV7-2,NA,TRBJ1-6,NA
CSARDSGPRGEQFF,TGCAGTGCTAGAGATAGCGGTCCCCGGGGGGAGCAGTTCTTC,TRBV20-1,NA,TRBJ2-1,NA
CASSFSGRIDSNEQFF,TGTGCCAGCAGCTTTTCGGGGAGGATAGACAGCAATGAGCAGTTCTTC,TRBV7-2,NA,TRBJ2-1,NA
CASSVVSSGSRQYF,TGTGCCAGCAGCGTAGTCTCTAGCGGGAGTAGGCAGTACTTC,TRBV9,once,TRBJ2-7,TRBD2
CASSYSRPGAELFF,TGTGCCAGCAGTTACTCCCGTCCGGGCGCGGAGCTGTTTTTT,TRBV6-6,once,TRBJ2-2,NA
CASSEPGVNTQYF,TGTGCCAGCAGCGAACCGGGAGTGAATACGCAGTATTTT,TRBV7-2,NA,TRBJ2-3,NA
CASSLASGAGYTF,TGCGCCAGCAGCTTGGCCTCTGGGGCTGGCTACACCTTC,TRBV5-1,NA,TRBJ1-2,NA
CASSPAATGTFRETQYF,TGTGCCAGCTCACCTGCTGCGACAGGGACCTTCCGGGAGACCCAGTACTTC,TRBV18,few,TRBJ2-5,TRBD1
CASSHGVGELFF,TGTGCCAGCAGCCATGGGGTCGGGGAGCTGTTTTTT,TRBV4-2,NA,TRBJ2-2,NA
CASNLGGTKNIQYF,TGTGCCAGCAATCTTGGGGGGACCAAAAACATTCAGTACTTC,TRBV9,NA,TRBJ2-4,NA
CASSATSGGGIYTQYF,TGTGCCAGCAGCGCGACTAGCGGAGGGGGCATATATACGCAGTATTTT,TRBV7-3,few,TRBJ2-3,TRBD2
CASSPNWDRSYEQYF,TGTGCCAGCAGCCCAAACTGGGACAGGTCCTACGAGCAGTACTTC,TRBV6-1,NA,TRBJ2-7,TRBD1
CASSVAERGAKNIQYF,TGTGCCAGCAGCGTAGCAGAGCGGGGAGCCAAAAACATTCAGTACTTC,TRBV9,few,TRBJ2-4,TRBD2
CASDRGHGANYGYTF,TGTGCCAGCGACAGGGGGCACGGAGCTAACTATGGCTACACCTTC,TRBV2,NA,TRBJ1-2,TRBD1
CASSYSRQPNEKLFF,TGTGCCAGCAGTTACTCCCGACAGCCTAATGAAAAACTGTTTTTT,TRBV6-5,many,TRBJ1-4,NA
CASSQDSGGANNEQFF,TGTGCCAGCAGCCAAGATTCGGGGGGGGCCAACAATGAGCAGTTCTTC,TRBV4-2,NA,TRBJ2-1,TRBD2
CSASSGGGYNEQFF,TGCAGTGCTAGTTCTGGCGGGGGATACAATGAGCAGTTCTTC,TRBV20-1,few,TRBJ2-1,TRBD2
CASSRRENNEQFF,TGTGCCAGCAGTCGCAGGGAGAACAATGAGCAGTTCTTC,TRBV27,few,TRBJ2-1,NA
CASSQTSGGAKNIQYF,TGTGCCAGCAGCCAGACTAGCGGGGGGGCCAAAAACATTCAGTACTTC,TRBV3-1,NA,TRBJ2-4,TRBD2
CASSLVGHEQFF,TGTGCCAGCAGCTTAGTGGGGCATGAGCAGTTCTTC,TRBV7-2,NA,TRBJ2-1,NA
CASSLAGTGISYEQYF,TGCGCCAGCAGCTTGGCCGGGACAGGGATTTCCTACGAGCAGTACTTC,TRBV5-1,NA,TRBJ2-7,TRBD1
CASSFYGFSYEQYF,TGTGCCAGCAGTTTTTATGGGTTCTCCTACGAGCAGTACTTC,TRBV12-3/TRBV12-4,few,TRBJ2-7,NA
CSAETSGRATLGFVEQYF,TGCAGTGCCGAGACTAGCGGGAGGGCCACCCTCGGGTTCGTCGAGCAGTACTTC,TRBV20-1,NA,TRBJ2-7,TRBD2
CASSLERQFEAFF,TGTGCCAGCAGCTTAGAACGACAGTTTGAAGCTTTCTTT,TRBV7-2,few,TRBJ1-1,NA
CASSRMRLAKNIQYF,TGTGCCAGCAGCCGAATGAGACTAGCCAAAAACATTCAGTACTTC,TRBV5-6,few,TRBJ2-4,NA
CASSRQTPLNYGYTF,TGTGCCAGCAGCCGGCAGACACCCCTTAACTATGGCTACACCTTC,TRBV7-9,NA,TRBJ1-2,NA
CASSFRVQKNTEAFF,TGCGCCAGCAGCTTTCGGGTCCAGAAAAACACTGAAGCTTTCTTT,TRBV5-1,NA,TRBJ1-1,NA
CSASKEQFF,TGCAGCGCAAGTAAGGAGCAGTTCTTC,TRBV29-1,few,TRBJ2-1,NA
CSARRSGSYNEQFF,TGCAGTGCTAGGAGGAGCGGGAGCTACAATGAGCAGTTCTTC,TRBV20-1,NA,TRBJ2-1,TRBD2